A single sample gave rise to the 23 T cell receptor beta chains below, sequenced in a study of blood T cells in healthy people across ages. PCR was performed a second time for roughly 6 to 12 cycles using a sample-barcoded 5' primer and a J-beta primer mix. TCRdb re-called the 5' RACE reads with MiXCR, one entry per CDR3 protein. The table has fewer than 2,000,000 distinct CDR3 sequences, roughly two fifths seen once; the top ten hold 20% to 25%. Sequencing input: blood. The receptors originated from a human donor in good health.

This clonotype was seen a handful of times. V usage is TRBV27 and J usage is TRBJ2-7; D is tentatively TRBD1 or TRBD2 (5 bases each). CDR3 size: 15 residues. Trimming left V 0 bases short and J 3 bases short, with 12 bases between. Germline CDR1 MNHEY, CDR2 SMNVEV (reference sequence). CDR3 nucleotides: TGTGCCAGCAGTTTATCGATGGGGGATTACTACGAGCAGTACTTC. Encoded protein: CASSLSMGDYYEQYF.

This clonotype was seen a handful of times. The chain employs TRBV6-5 and TRBJ2-1; the match to TRBD2 covers 8 bases. With 5 bases clipped from V and 6 bases from J, the junction kept 12 bases outside the gene matches. CDR1 is MNHEY and CDR2 is SVGAGI in the germline V gene. CDR3 length equals 16 residues. Here the CDR3 DNA reads TGTGCCAGCAGTCGTAATCCGGGACTAGGACTCAATGAGCAGTTCTTC. Its protein product is CASSRNPGLGLNEQFF.

V gene TRBV7-9 combines with J gene TRBJ1-4, with D hard to call. The CDR3 is made up of 12 amino acids. Germline CDR1 is SEHNR and CDR2 is FQNEAQ (reference sequence). The V gene lost 1 base and the J gene lost 14 bases, with 11 bases spanning the gap. CDR3 DNA sequence: TGTGCCAGCAGCTTAGGGTCGGACTTGCTGTTTTTT. Protein product: CASSLGSDLLFF. Full variable domain (remainder filled in from reference TRBV7-9 and TRBJ1-4): DTGVSQNPRHKITKRGQNVTFRCDPISEHNRLYWYRQTLGQGPEFLTYFQNEAQLEKSRLLSDRFSAERPKGSFSTLEIQRTEQGDSAMYLCASSLGSDLLFFGSGTQLSVL.

The chain links TRBV20-1 to TRBJ2-1; 10 positions match TRBD2. The CDR3 is made up of 14 amino acids. After removal of 4 bases from V and 4 bases from J, the junction contained 4 bases not matched to a gene. Germline CDR1 reads DFQATT; CDR2 reads SNEGSKA (reference sequence). The CDR3 protein is CSAIGLAAYNEQFF. The DNA of the CDR3 is TGCAGTGCTATAGGACTAGCGGCTTACAATGAGCAGTTCTTC.

The V call is TRBV27, the J call TRBJ1-5; no firm D call. This CDR3 spans 15 amino acids. Trimming removed 3 bases from V and 5 bases from J, with 14 bases in between. Germline CDR1 MNHEY, CDR2 SMNVEV (reference sequence). CDR3 nucleotides: TGTGCCAGCAGTTTTTCACCAATGGGAGATCAGCCCCAGCATTTT. Its protein product is CASSFSPMGDQPQHF.

The J gene is TRBJ2-6, the V gene TRBV6-6; D possibly corresponds to TRBD1 (5 bases). Deletions cut 8 bases from V and 0 bases from J, with 14 bases between. CDR1 and CDR2 (germline): MNHNY, SVGAGI (reference sequence). The CDR3 has 16 residues. CDR3 residues: CASDIRQISGANVLTF. The CDR3 DNA follows: TGTGCCAGCGATATACGACAGATCTCTGGGGCCAACGTCCTGACTTTC.

CDR3 sequence: CASSFGSAGTYEQYF. For the CDR3, the DNA is TGTGCCAGCAGCTTCGGTTCGGCAGGGACATACGAGCAGTACTTC. The rearrangement joins TRBV7-2 to TRBJ2-7; D is possibly TRBD1 (6 bases). The CDR3 sequence is 15 residues long. V was clipped by 3 bases and J by 4 bases, with 16 bases between them. Germline V gives CDR1 SGHTA, CDR2 FQGNSA.

This clonotype was observed a few times. The V and J genes are TRBV6-6 and TRBJ2-3; 8 bases fit TRBD1. CDR1 is MNHNY and CDR2 is SVGAGI in the germline V gene (reference sequence). V dropped 2 bases and J dropped 2; count of bases not matched to a gene: 3. CDR3 size: 15 residues. In nucleotides, the CDR3 is TGTGCCAGCAGTTACCAGGGGGCGGCCACAGATACGCAGTATTTT. Residues: CASSYQGAATDTQYF.

The chain links TRBV5-1 to TRBJ2-7; D may match TRBD1 or TRBD2 (7 bases each). V was shortened by 3 bases and J by 0 bases, with 13 bases between the two germline ends. The CDR3 is made up of 15 amino acids. Germline assignment: CDR1 SGHRS and CDR2 YFSETQ. CDR3 bases: TGCGCCAGCAGCTCGGGGGGACAGCGCTCCTACGAGCAGTACTTC. Its protein is CASSSGGQRSYEQYF.

The rearrangement links TRBV9 to TRBJ1-5; TRBD1 matches 7 bases. The CDR3 contains 15 residues. The V segment lost 3 bases and the J segment 6 bases; nucleotides outside the gene matches: 9. CDR1 and CDR2 (germline): SGDLS, YYNGEE. In DNA form, the CDR3 reads TGTGCCAGCAGCGGGGTAGAAGGGGGCTCTCAGCCCCAGCATTTT. Residues: CASSGVEGGSQPQHF.

The chain couples TRBV5-5 to TRBJ2-5; no clear D. The ends were cut back, 4 bases at V and 0 bases at J, with 13 bases in the middle. The CDR3 is made up of 15 amino acids. Per the germline V gene, CDR1 is SGHKS and CDR2 is YYEKEE (reference sequence). The CDR3 DNA follows: TGTGCCAGCAGCATATTACCGCTGTACCAAGAGACCCAGTACTTC. As protein: CASSILPLYQETQYF. The variable domain in full, with the rest retrieved from reference TRBV5-5 and TRBJ2-5, is DAGVTQSPTHLIKTRGQQVTLRCSPISGHKSVSWYQQVLGQGPQFIFQYYEKEERGRGNFPDRFSARQFPNYSSELNVNALLLGDSALYLCASSILPLYQETQYFGPGTRLLVL.

CDR3 sequence (DNA): TGCAGTGCCCAACGGGCCAGCAGAGCAACTAATGAAAAACTGTTTTTT. Translating gives CSAQRASRATNEKLFF. V usage is TRBV20-1 and J usage is TRBJ1-4; D is unclear. There are 16 residues in the CDR3. Between the trimmed V and J ends, which lost 6 bases and 0 bases, there was a span of 17 bases. Germline CDR1 and CDR2: DFQATT and SNEGSKA (reference sequence).

In the case of this clonotype: One end of the junction is discordant with germline, which a read error may explain. The chain uses TRBV7-7 and TRBJ2-4, with D perhaps given as TRBD1 or TRBD2 (5 bases each). Matching the DNA end better, TRBJ2-5 makes the J call doubtful. CDR1 and CDR2 from the germline V gene are SSHAT and FNYEAQ (reference sequence). This CDR3 spans 14 amino acids. CDR3: CASSLVSGLQTQYF. As DNA, the CDR3 is TGTGCTAGCAGCTTAGTTTCGGGGCTACAGACCCAGTACTTC.

This clonotype was seen a few times. V is TRBV6-2 or TRBV6-3 and J is TRBJ2-1, with D hard to call. V was shortened by 6 bases and J by 7 bases, with 19 bases between the two germline ends. Germline CDR1 and CDR2: MNHEY and SVGEGT. The CDR3 extends over 15 amino acids. In nucleotides, the CDR3 is TGTGCCAGCAGCCCATGGACGGTCAGCCTGAATGAGCAGTTCTTC. As protein: CASSPWTVSLNEQFF.

The chain links TRBV20-1 to TRBJ1-5; TRBD1 might be the D (6 bases). Looked up from germline, CDR1 is DFQATT and CDR2 is SNEGSKA (reference sequence). The germline V and J ends were trimmed by 3 bases and 4 bases, with 13 bases remaining between them. The CDR3 sequence is 14 residues long. The CDR3, as DNA: TGCAGTGCTAGTACGGGGCAGGGGAATCAGCCCCAGCATTTT. This gives the protein CSASTGQGNQPQHF.

The rearrangement uses TRBV5-5 and TRBJ1-2; 8 nucleotides align to TRBD1. V dropped 4 bases and J dropped 8; count of bases not matched to a gene: 10. CDR1 and CDR2 (germline): SGHKS, YYEKEE (reference sequence). There are 14 residues in the CDR3. The CDR3 DNA follows: TGTGCCAGCAGCCGGACCCAGGGGGCTCGGGGCTACACCTTC. As protein: CASSRTQGARGYTF.

In its sample, this clonotype was seen a few times. V and J are TRBV7-8 and TRBJ2-1; D perhaps matches TRBD2 (6 bases). There are 12 residues in the CDR3. The ends were cut back, 0 bases at V and 12 bases at J, with 9 bases in the middle. CDR1 and CDR2 from the germline V gene are SGHVS and FQNEAQ. CDR3 nucleotide sequence: TGTGCCAGCAGCTTAGCGTGGAGGGGGCAGTTCTTC. Its protein is CASSLAWRGQFF.

The chain uses TRBV7-2 and TRBJ2-5; D remains ambiguous. The CDR3 covers 13 residues. V was shortened by 2 bases and J by 5 bases, with 9 bases between the two germline ends. Germline CDR1 is SGHTA and CDR2 is FQGNSA. CDR3 bases: TGTGCCAGCAGCTTATCCCCCTGGGAGACCCAGTACTTC. This sequence encodes CASSLSPWETQYF.

The sample holds one count of this clonotype. This chain links TRBV20-1 with TRBJ2-4; 8 nucleotides align to TRBD2. TRBJ2-7 explains the end of the DNA better; the J call may be wrong. In germline, CDR1 is DFQATT, CDR2 SNEGSKA (reference sequence). There are 14 residues in the CDR3. DNA for the CDR3: TGCAGTGCTTCCGCGGGGGGTCGCACTTACGAGCAGTACTTC. It translates to CSASAGGRTYEQYF.

The gene calls are TRBV2 and TRBJ2-4; D is possibly TRBD1 (6 bases). The end of the DNA is better explained by TRBJ2-7, so the J call may be wrong. The germline CDR1 and CDR2 sequences are SNHLY and FYNNEI. This CDR3 is 12 amino acids long. DNA for the CDR3: TGTGCCAGCAGTACAGGACAGATCGAGCAGTACTTC. It codes for CASSTGQIEQYF.

The rearrangement links TRBV24-1 to TRBJ2-1; weak D call: TRBD1 (5 bases). The V end was cut by 0 bases, the J end by 11 bases, with 10 bases between. There are 13 residues in the CDR3. Germline V gene sequence: CDR1 KGHDR, CDR2 SFDVKD. CDR3 bases: TGTGCCACCAGTGATTTGGATGAGGACAAGCAGTTCTTC. Translated, it gives CATSDLDEDKQFF.

This chain links TRBV12-3 or TRBV12-4 with TRBJ2-5; weak D call: TRBD2 (6 bases). The CDR3 extends over 13 amino acids. Trimming stripped 8 bases from V and 1 base from J, with 11 bases between. This chain's CDR3 is CASHPGGQETQYF. CDR3 bases: TGTGCCAGCCACCCCGGGGGCCAAGAGACCCAGTACTTC.

V is TRBV7-2 and J is TRBJ1-1; 9 positions match TRBD1. Trimming at V came to 1 base and at J to 7 bases, leaving 7 bases not matched to a gene. From germline, CDR1 is SGHTA and CDR2 FQGNSA. CDR3 length equals 15 residues. Here the CDR3 reads CASSLGGGTGYEAFF. CDR3 nucleotides: TGTGCCAGCAGCTTAGGTGGGGGGACAGGGTATGAAGCTTTCTTT. The full variable domain, in which reference TRBV7-2 and TRBJ1-1 provide the parts outside the CDR3, is GAGVSQSPSNKVTEKGKDVELRCDPISGHTALYWYRQSLGQGLEFLIYFQGNSAPDKSGLPSDRFSAERTGGSVSTLTIQRTQQEDSAVYLCASSLGGGTGYEAFFGQGTRLTVV.